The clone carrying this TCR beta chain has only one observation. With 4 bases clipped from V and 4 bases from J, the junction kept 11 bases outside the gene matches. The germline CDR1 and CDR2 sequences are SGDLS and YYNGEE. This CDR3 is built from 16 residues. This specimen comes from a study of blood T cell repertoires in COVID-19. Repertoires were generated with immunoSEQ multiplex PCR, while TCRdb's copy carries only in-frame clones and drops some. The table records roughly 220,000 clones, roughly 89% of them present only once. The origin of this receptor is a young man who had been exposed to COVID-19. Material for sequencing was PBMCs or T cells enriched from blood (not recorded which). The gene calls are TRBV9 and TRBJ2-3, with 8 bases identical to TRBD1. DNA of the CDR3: TGTGCCAGCAGCCAAAGCCCAGGGGGCCTCCCAGATACGCAGTATTTT. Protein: CASSQSPGGLPDTQYF.